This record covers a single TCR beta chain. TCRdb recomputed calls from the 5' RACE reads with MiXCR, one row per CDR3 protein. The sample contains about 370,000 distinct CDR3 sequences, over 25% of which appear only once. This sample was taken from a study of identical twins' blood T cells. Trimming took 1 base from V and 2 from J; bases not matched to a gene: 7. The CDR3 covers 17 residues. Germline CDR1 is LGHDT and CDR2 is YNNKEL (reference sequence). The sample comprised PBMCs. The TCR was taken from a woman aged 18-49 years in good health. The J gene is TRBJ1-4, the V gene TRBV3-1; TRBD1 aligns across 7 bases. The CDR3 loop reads CASSQAGRGRTNEKLFF. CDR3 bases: TGTGCCAGCAGCCAAGCAGGTAGGGGGCGGACTAATGAAAAACTGTTTTTT. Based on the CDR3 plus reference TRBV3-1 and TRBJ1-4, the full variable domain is DTAVSQTPKYLVTQMGNDKSIKCEQNLGHDTMYWYKQDSKKFLKIMFSYNNKELIINETVPNRFSPKSPDKAHLNLHINSLELGDSAVYFCASSQAGRGRTNEKLFFGSGTQLSVL.